These 19 T cell receptor beta chains came from one sample sequenced in a study of neurological immune-mediated disorders. One entry per CDR3 protein, called by TCRdb with MiXCR from the 5' RACE reads. The sample contains about 66,000 distinct CDR3 sequences, roughly 3.6% of which appear only once. Sequences were obtained from PBMCs. The receptors were sampled from a man aged 25-45 years with multiple sclerosis.

This clonotype came up many times. This chain links TRBV5-6 with TRBJ1-2, with D hard to call. The V gene's germline CDR1 is SGHDT and CDR2 YYEEEE. The CDR3 totals 12 residues. V was cut by 4 bases and J by 3 bases, with 7 bases left in between. The CDR3 sequence is CASSDGDYGYTF. DNA of the CDR3: TGTGCCAGCAGCGACGGGGACTATGGCTACACCTTC. The full variable domain, with the rest looked up from reference TRBV5-6 and TRBJ1-2, is DAGVTQSPTHLIKTRGQQVTLRCSPKSGHDTVSWYQQALGQGPQFIFQYYEEEERQRGNFPDRFSGHQFPNYSSELNVNALLLGDSALYLCASSDGDYGYTFGSGTRLTVV.

This clonotype was counted ten times or more. V usage is TRBV3-1 and J usage is TRBJ2-5; D possibly corresponds to TRBD2 (7 bases). The CDR3 has 14 amino acids. Germline V CDR1 and CDR2: LGHDT, YNNKEL (reference sequence). V shed 7 bases and J shed 4 bases, with 16 bases lying between them. The CDR3 nucleotides read TGTGCCAGCAAATTCCGCGGGGGCGGAGAGACCCAGTACTTC. Protein product: CASKFRGGGETQYF.

J is TRBJ1-2 and V is TRBV7-2; possible D gene TRBD1, 5 bases. With 5 bases removed from V and 0 bases from J, the gap between germline ends came to 10 bases. Germline V gene data show CDR1 as SGHTA and CDR2 as FQGNSA. The CDR3 sequence is 14 residues long. The CDR3 loop is CASSPRQSNYGYTF. The DNA of the CDR3 is TGTGCCAGCAGCCCTCGACAGTCTAACTATGGCTACACCTTC.

This clonotype was counted at least ten times. V usage is TRBV30 and J usage is TRBJ1-1; unclear D gene. Trimming took 1 base from V and 0 from J, leaving 6 bases between them. CDR3 length: 13 residues. Germline CDR1 is GTSNPN and CDR2 is SVGIG (reference sequence). The CDR3 region is CAWSELVNTEAFF. The DNA of the CDR3 is TGTGCCTGGAGTGAATTGGTGAACACTGAAGCTTTCTTT.

In this sample, this clonotype turned up a few times. One end of the junction does not line up with germline, which may come from a read error. This chain uses TRBV20-1 with TRBJ1-5; D call uncertain. The CDR3 has 14 residues. Per the germline V gene, CDR1 is DFQATT and CDR2 is SNEGSKA (reference sequence). Written as DNA, the CDR3 is TGCAGTGCTAGTTCCGGGTCGTCGAATCAGCCCCAGAATTTT. Translating it yields CSASSGSSNQPQNF.

To note about this clonotype: The CDR3 carries no conserved terminal phenylalanine or tryptophan, so it likely arises from a read error. The chain combines TRBV20-1 with TRBJ2-2, with D perhaps assigned TRBD1 or TRBD2 (6 bases each). Germline V gene sequence: CDR1 DFQATT, CDR2 SNEGSKA (reference sequence). The CDR3 length is 14 residues. The V and J ends lost 6 bases and 0 bases respectively, with 11 bases between them. The CDR3: CSAMGGTNTGELFN. The CDR3 region has the DNA TGCAGTGCAATGGGGGGCACGAACACCGGGGAGCTGTTTAAT.

This clonotype was counted many times. The rearrangement links TRBV6-2 or TRBV6-3 to TRBJ1-1; no clear D. Trimming took off 0 bases at V and 2 bases at J, with 4 bases between the two ends. The CDR3 is 13 residues long. Germline CDR1 reads MNHEY; CDR2 reads SVGEGT. CDR3 loop: CASSYSTNTEAFF. CDR3 coding DNA: TGTGCCAGCAGTTACTCGACAAACACTGAAGCTTTCTTT.

Turning to this clonotype: A much larger clone is a single base away; this may be a read error. The chain uses TRBV20-1 and TRBJ2-7; no clear D. Trimming took 5 bases from V and 7 from J, leaving 15 bases between them. Germline V gives CDR1 DFQATT, CDR2 SNEGSKA (reference sequence). The CDR3 has 12 residues. The CDR3 is CSARGVTPEQYF. In DNA, the CDR3 is TGCAGTGCTCGCGGCGTTACCCCTGAGCAGTACTTC.

This clonotype was seen many times. The chain employs TRBV5-1 and TRBJ1-1; D possibly corresponds to TRBD1 (5 bases). With 4 bases removed from V and 1 base from J, the gap between germline ends came to 14 bases. This CDR3 has 15 amino acids. The germline gives CDR1 SGHRS, CDR2 YFSETQ. In DNA, the CDR3 is TGCGCCAGCAGCAAAGCAGGGATACCGAACACTGAAGCTTTCTTT. It encodes CASSKAGIPNTEAFF.

This clonotype was found many times. CDR3 in amino acids: CASSLLTQEEQFF. As DNA, the CDR3 is TGCGCCAGCAGCCTACTGACTCAGGAAGAGCAGTTCTTC. The rearrangement uses TRBV4-3 and TRBJ2-1, with D unresolved. Trimming shortened V by 4 bases and J by 10 bases, and 14 bases separated the two germline ends. The CDR3 has 13 amino acids. Germline V lookup: CDR1 LGHNA, CDR2 YSLEER.

Notes on this clonotype: Being one base from a much bigger clone, this may be a read error. This rearrangement joins TRBV20-1 to TRBJ1-1; D gene uncertain. This CDR3 is 14 amino acids long. CDR1 is DFQATT, CDR2 SNEGSKA, per germline (reference sequence). CDR3 region: CSAAQAQKNTEDFF. CDR3 bases: TGCAGTGCTGCTCAGGCGCAGAAGAACACTGAAGATTTCTTT.

The sample holds many counts of this clonotype. This sequence joins TRBV2 and TRBJ2-7; D not certain. Trimming cost V 0 bases and J 5 bases, with 8 bases left between them. This CDR3 has 13 residues. The germline CDR1 and CDR2 sequences are SNHLY and FYNNEI. In DNA, the CDR3 is TGTGCCAGCAGTGAAGCAGGGCGGCACGAGCAGTACTTC. Translating it yields CASSEAGRHEQYF.

This clonotype was counted ten times or more. V usage is TRBV3-1 and J usage is TRBJ2-1; 10 nucleotides align to TRBD2. This CDR3 has 22 residues. V lost 4 bases and J lost 9; bases outside the gene matches: 30. Per germline, CDR1 LGHDT and CDR2 YNNKEL (reference sequence). CDR3 sequence: CASSPQSPPGQGIVSGGAEQFF. The CDR3 nucleotides are TGTGCCAGCAGCCCGCAATCCCCACCGGGGCAGGGGATCGTAAGCGGGGGGGCTGAGCAGTTCTTC.

The sample holds a few counts of this clonotype. The gene calls are TRBV18 and TRBJ1-5; tentative D call: TRBD1 (5 bases). This CDR3 contains 13 residues. Germline V gene sequence: CDR1 KGHSH, CDR2 LQKENI. Trimming left V 4 bases short and J 7 bases short, with 11 bases between. The CDR3 here is CASSQGFKQPQHF. CDR3 nucleotides: TGTGCCAGCTCACAGGGGTTCAAACAGCCCCAGCATTTT.

This clonotype occurred many times. The rearrangement joins TRBV5-1 to TRBJ2-1; D not certain. V lost 4 bases to trimming and J lost 4 bases, with 15 bases between them. The germline gives CDR1 SGHRS, CDR2 YFSETQ. The CDR3 totals 15 residues. CDR3 sequence reads: CASSPFVGPYNEQFF. CDR3 DNA sequence: TGCGCCAGCAGCCCTTTTGTGGGCCCATACAATGAGCAGTTCTTC.

In this sample, this clonotype turned up many times. The rearrangement joins TRBV29-1 to TRBJ2-7, with 9 bases fitting TRBD1. V was clipped by 5 bases and J by 2 bases; unmatched bases: 10. The CDR3 extends over 15 amino acids. Germline V gene lookup returns CDR1 SQVTM and CDR2 ANQGSEA. The CDR3: CSVTSPGTGPYEQYF. The CDR3 nucleotides read TGCAGCGTTACGAGCCCCGGGACAGGGCCCTACGAGCAGTACTTC.

There are many counts of this clonotype. V gene TRBV12-3 or TRBV12-4 combines with J gene TRBJ2-7, with D perhaps TRBD2 (6 bases). This CDR3 region has 14 residues. V dropped 5 bases and J dropped 7 bases, with 18 bases sitting between them. The CDR3 sequence: CASSKTRPGTEQYF. DNA of the CDR3: TGTGCCAGCAGTAAGACTAGGCCGGGTACTGAGCAGTACTTC.

In this sample, this clonotype turned up many times. This chain connects TRBV20-1 to TRBJ2-3, with D perhaps matching TRBD2 (5 bases). The CDR3 has 15 amino acids. Germline V gives CDR1 DFQATT, CDR2 SNEGSKA (reference sequence). V was shortened by 3 bases and J by 2 bases, with 15 bases between the two germline ends. The CDR3 here is CSASPGVGLTDTQYF. CDR3 DNA sequence: TGCAGTGCTAGCCCCGGGGTTGGGCTCACAGATACGCAGTATTTT.

This clonotype came up many times. The chain uses TRBV4-3 and TRBJ2-7; D gene uncertain. This CDR3 has 14 amino acids. CDR1 LGHNA and CDR2 YSLEER come from the germline V gene. Trimming stripped 4 bases from V and 2 bases from J, with 12 bases between. CDR3 sequence reads: CASSPWRSAYEQYF. The CDR3 nucleotides read TGCGCCAGCAGCCCCTGGCGCAGTGCCTACGAGCAGTACTTC.